The source of this T cell receptor (beta chain) is a study of early T cells in non-severe SARS-CoV-2 infection. TCRdb processed the 5' RACE reads anew with MiXCR; each CDR3 protein has one entry. This sample has 84,000 or so distinct CDR3 sequences, with 14% found just once. Germline CDR1 is KGHSH and CDR2 is LQKENI. The CDR3 is made up of 12 amino acids. With 3 bases removed from V and 4 bases from J, the gap between germline ends came to 7 bases. This clonotype was seen ten or more times. This TCR was sampled from an adult who was a healthcare worker with PCR-confirmed SARS-CoV-2 infection or an uninfected control (not recorded which). Sequenced material: whole blood. J is TRBJ2-7 and V is TRBV18, with TRBD1 as a possible D gene (5 bases). CDR3 region: CASSPTVYEQYF. The CDR3 DNA is TGTGCCAGCTCACCGACAGTTTACGAGCAGTACTTC.